The entry below gives a single T cell receptor beta chain sequence along with its context. Its antigen is as yet unknown. With UMIs, 5'RACE template switching was used to make TCR beta cDNA. Reprocessing the 5' RACE reads, TCRdb reports a single entry for every CDR3 protein and omits DNA. The ten top clones account for under 7.5%, within a sample of more than 400,000 distinct CDR3 sequences. The sample is drawn from a study of T cells expressing NK-cell markers. Study-level information: Most of the eight sequenced donors were HCMV-seropositive; one was seronegative. Regarding the study as a whole: Each of roughly 6 donors carried dominant NKG2C+ clonotypes accounting for about 1.0-7.5% of CD8+ T cells. The HCMV specificity of the expanded NKG2C+ T cell clones stayed unresolved.

The sequencing input was blood T cells: a sorted CD56 or NKG2C T cell subset, CD4+ or CD8+ T cells, or bulk PBMC T cells (not recorded which). The receptor was derived from a woman between 18 and 75 years old in good health.

This CDR3 reads CASSQGPVVQPQHF. V gene TRBV4-3 combines with J gene TRBJ1-5. The CDR3 has 14 amino acids. Germline V gene data show CDR1 as LGHNA and CDR2 as YSLEER.